Detailed here is one T cell receptor (beta chain). This clone showed up just once. The antigen it binds to is not known. Base qualities are not at hand, and no much larger clone is one base apart. The data belong to a study of blood T cell repertoires in COVID-19 (TCRdb year 2020). The study in broad terms: Samples from collaborators originated in the United States, Italy and Spain and spanned both the acute and convalescent phases of COVID-19. The prospective study material was composed of cDNA or gDNA derived from T cells, B-cell-depleted T cells, or PBMCs. Deeply sampled blood TCRbeta repertoires from subjects exposed to, actively infected with, or recovered from COVID-19 were included in the dataset. A freely available public database, intended as a resource for researchers studying the immune response to SARS-CoV-2, is where the repertoires were released. Samples came from the ongoing ImmuneRACE study (first 160 participants) plus 1,254 subjects from 6 global collaborators. Sample metadata almost always included a de-identified subject ID, COVID-19 status, age in years and sex. HLA class I and class II types, where available, came from metadata supplied by the sample provider rather than from assay-based typing. What the research found in general, with its limitations: Clinical and demographic metadata were provided uncurated, with the amount varying by source and participant.

TCRbeta CDR3 regions were amplified from genomic DNA using the immunoSEQ Assay, a bias-controlled multiplex PCR. In the source study's methods: The number of nucleated cells in each sample was estimated by amplification of reference gene primers within the assay. To quantify the absolute abundance of each unique TCRbeta CDR3 rearrangement, sequence reads were collapsed and filtered. Productive Simpson clonality was computed per sample as the square root of Simpson's diversity index over productive rearrangements. TCRdb re-hosts the immuneACCESS table, in-frame sequences only. Its copies lack some clones; in the studies checked, an unresolved V gene accounts for under half of them, and the cause for the rest is not known. V and J calls plus clone size are reproduced from that table; the DNA served to infer D and trimming. This sample holds roughly 160,000 clones; more than 75% were observed only once. Around 2.5% of the sample is in the top ten clones.

Trimming removed 4 bases from V and 9 bases from J; the gene matches leave 7 bases unexplained. From cysteine to phenylalanine, the CDR3 is 14 amino acids long. Left in the record is the CDR3 DNA by itself, 42 bases read in frame from the first base. The germline V gene gives CDR1 as SGHRS and CDR2 as YFSETQ. One collaborating source in Seattle enrolled patients while the patients were actively infected and followed the patients over time throughout the course of disease. Each collaborating institution followed its own protocols to collect whole blood in K2EDTA tubes. For TCRbeta analysis, collaborators shipped samples as frozen whole blood, isolated PBMCs, or DNA extracted from either of those sample types.

The sequence links TRBV5-1 to TRBJ2-1, with 10 bases matching TRBD2. The sample consisted of peripheral blood. The sequence derives from a woman older than 75 with COVID-19, enrolled during active disease. CDR3 sequence: CASSDLAGAGEQFF. At the DNA level, the sequence is TGCGCCAGCAGCGATCTAGCGGGAGCTGGTGAGCAGTTCTTC.